One and the same sample provided the 26 T cell receptor beta chains below, sequenced in a study of T cells in Graves' hyperthyroidism and ophthalmopathy (dated by TCRdb to the late 2010s). Library preparation employed multiplex PCR. The reads were generated on an Illumina HiSeq 2000. TCR beta CDR3 regions were amplified from RNA transcripts. A first-round RT-PCR of the TCR CDR3 used the HTBI primer set with the Qiagen OneStep RT-PCR kit. Through fastp at Q25 and MiXCR, TCRdb rebuilt clones from the public reads, retaining in-frame beta chains. Identical CDR3 protein sequences are pooled into one entry, listed with their most common genes and DNA. This sample has around 340,000 distinct CDR3 sequences in its table, and about 18% of those were observed once. The ten largest clones represent about a third of the sample. Sequenced: blood. All receptors derive from a woman aged 25 to 39 with Graves' hyperthyroidism that later progressed to Graves' ophthalmopathy.

This clonotype was recorded many times. The rearrangement joins TRBV2 to TRBJ1-5, with 7 bases lining up with TRBD1. The CDR3 is 18 amino acids. Per the germline V gene, CDR1 is SNHLY and CDR2 is FYNNEI. With V trimmed by 1 base and J by 1 base, 10 bases remained unmatched. In DNA form, the CDR3 reads TGTGCCAGCAGTGAAGAAAAGGGGGCTTCGAAGAGCAATCAGCCCCAGCATTTT. Encoded protein: CASSEEKGASKSNQPQHF.

This clonotype appeared a few times. The chain joins TRBV7-2 to TRBJ2-2; the D gene is possibly TRBD2 (5 bases). Germline values: CDR1 SGHTA, CDR2 FQGNSA. V was trimmed by 5 bases and J by 6 bases, leaving 16 bases between them. The CDR3 spans 15 residues. CDR3 protein: CASSPYRARAGELFF. The DNA of the CDR3 is TGTGCCAGCAGCCCCTATCGAGCGAGGGCCGGGGAGCTGTTTTTT.

This clonotype was recorded at least ten times. The chain has TRBV12-3 or TRBV12-4 and TRBJ1-2; D ambiguous. This CDR3 spans 13 amino acids. The germline V and J ends were trimmed by 5 bases and 1 base, with 8 bases remaining between them. The CDR3 spells CASSLQDNYGYTF. The DNA of the CDR3 is TGTGCCAGCAGTCTTCAGGATAACTATGGCTACACCTTC.

The sample holds a few counts of this clonotype. A clone one base away is much larger, so this may be a read error. V gene TRBV6-1 combines with J gene TRBJ1-6; 8 bases are shared with TRBD1. CDR1 MNHNS and CDR2 SASEGT come from the germline V gene. The CDR3 consists of 14 residues. The CDR3 bases are TGTGCCAGCAGCTCAGGGGGCGTTGGTTCACCCTTCCACTTT. It is translated as CASSSGGVGSPFHF.

This clonotype was counted at least ten times. V is TRBV2 and J is TRBJ1-6; no clear D. The CDR3 spans 14 residues. Germline loops: CDR1 SNHLY, CDR2 FYNNEI. Trimming cost V 11 bases and J 10 bases, with 21 bases left between them. The CDR3 here is CARRTASIGSPLHF. The CDR3 bases are TGTGCCCGCCGGACCGCCTCGATCGGGTCACCCCTCCACTTT.

CDR3 residues: CASSVEEDYEQFF. DNA of the CDR3: TGTGCCAGCAGCGTAGAAGAGGACTATGAGCAGTTCTTC. This rearrangement joins TRBV9 to TRBJ2-1, with D possibly matching TRBD2 (5 bases). In germline, CDR1 is SGDLS, CDR2 YYNGEE. Trimming removed 0 bases from V and 8 bases from J, with 9 bases in between. This CDR3 is 13 amino acids long.

This clonotype was observed at least ten times. CDR3 amino acids: CASSLQGGGTDTQYF. CDR3 DNA: TGTGCCAGCAGTCTACAAGGGGGCGGCACAGATACGCAGTATTTT. The rearrangement joins TRBV7-9 to TRBJ2-3; 7 nucleotides align to TRBD1. Germline loops: CDR1 SEHNR, CDR2 FQNEAQ (reference sequence). The CDR3 consists of 15 residues. Losses at the gene ends were 6 bases for V and 1 base for J; bases not matched to a gene: 7.

This clonotype was seen only a few times. The genes are TRBV3-1 and TRBJ1-2; TRBD1 matches 9 bases. Per the germline V gene, CDR1 is LGHDT and CDR2 is YNNKEL (reference sequence). J was trimmed by 2 bases and V by 0 bases; bases with no gene match: 10. The CDR3 length is 18 residues. CDR3 loop: CASSQDRNRGRGNYGYTF. The CDR3 DNA follows: TGTGCCAGCAGCCAAGACCGAAACAGGGGGCGCGGGAACTATGGCTACACCTTC.

This clonotype was detected many times. The chain combines TRBV20-1 with TRBJ2-2; weak D call: TRBD2 (6 bases). The ends were cut back, 2 bases at V and 0 bases at J, with 10 bases in the middle. The CDR3 spans 15 residues. Germline-derived CDR1 and CDR2 are DFQATT and SNEGSKA (reference sequence). The CDR3 spells CSARSGLANTGELFF. The CDR3 DNA sequence: TGCAGTGCTAGAAGCGGGCTAGCGAACACCGGGGAGCTGTTTTTT.

This clonotype was counted only a few times. The rearrangement links TRBV3-1 to TRBJ2-3, with 7 bases matching TRBD2. The CDR3 spans 17 residues. Losses at the gene ends were 0 bases for V and 2 bases for J; bases not matched to a gene: 8. Germline V gene lookup returns CDR1 LGHDT and CDR2 YNNKEL (reference sequence). This CDR3 is CASSQDGRTRLTDTQYF. In DNA, the CDR3 is TGTGCCAGCAGCCAAGATGGGAGGACTAGGCTCACAGATACGCAGTATTTT.

This clonotype occurred a few times. The chain is built from TRBV5-1 and TRBJ2-3; a possible D gene is TRBD1 (6 bases). This CDR3 has 14 amino acids. Trimming left V 4 bases short and J 2 bases short, with 11 bases between. Germline CDR1 reads SGHRS; CDR2 reads YFSETQ. This CDR3 is CASSLGTPTDTQYF. The CDR3 region has the DNA TGCGCCAGCAGCCTCGGGACACCCACAGATACGCAGTATTTT.

This clonotype was detected ten times or more. The chain links TRBV2 to TRBJ2-5, with D perhaps matching TRBD2 (5 bases). V was pared by 3 bases and J by 4 bases, with 6 bases between. Germline V gives CDR1 SNHLY, CDR2 FYNNEI. CDR3 length equals 12 residues. CDR3 DNA sequence: TGTGCCAGCAGTGACGCGGGAGAGACCCAGTACTTC. This encodes CASSDAGETQYF.

This clonotype occurred once. The CDR3 reads CASSIVLRGLAATGELFF. DNA for the CDR3: TGTGCCAGTAGTATAGTCCTGAGGGGACTAGCGGCCACCGGGGAGCTGTTTTTT. The chain employs TRBV19 and TRBJ2-2; 11 nucleotides align to TRBD2. Trimming cost V 1 base and J 4 bases; bases outside gene matches: 8. CDR1 LNHDA and CDR2 SQIVND come from the germline V gene (reference sequence). The CDR3 has 18 residues.

This clonotype has ten or more counts. The genes are TRBV6-1 and TRBJ2-2; D is undetermined. Germline V gives CDR1 MNHNS, CDR2 SASEGT. Between the trimmed V and J ends, which lost 6 bases and 4 bases, there was a span of 12 bases. This CDR3 is built from 14 residues. The CDR3 sequence is CASSPYSGTGELFF. In nucleotides, the CDR3 is TGTGCCAGCAGCCCCTACTCCGGCACCGGGGAGCTGTTTTTT.

At least ten counts were recorded for this clonotype. The rearrangement uses TRBV2 and TRBJ1-1, with D hard to call. There are 14 residues in the CDR3. Germline CDR1 and CDR2: SNHLY and FYNNEI. V lost 4 bases to trimming and J lost 0 bases, with 9 bases between them. The CDR3 is CASSVLRLNTEAFF. The CDR3, as DNA: TGTGCCAGCAGTGTTCTACGGCTGAACACTGAAGCTTTCTTT.

This clonotype was observed at least ten times. The chain combines TRBV19 with TRBJ1-6; 8 positions match TRBD1. CDR1 and CDR2 from the germline V gene are LNHDA and SQIVND (reference sequence). The CDR3 totals 18 residues. V lost 6 bases to trimming and J lost 10 bases; unmatched junction nucleotides: 20. The CDR3 DNA reads as TGTGCCAGTAGCCGTCCCGGGACAGGCTTTTGGGCCGGCTCACCCCTCCACTTT. Amino acids: CASSRPGTGFWAGSPLHF.

The V call is TRBV6-2 or TRBV6-3, the J call TRBJ1-2; 8 bases map to TRBD1. Trimming took 0 bases from V and 3 from J; bases not matched to a gene: 0. This CDR3 has 14 amino acids. Looked up from germline, CDR1 is MNHEY and CDR2 is SVGEGT. As DNA, the CDR3 is TGTGCCAGCAGTTACTCGACAGGGGACTATGGCTACACCTTC. Translated: CASSYSTGDYGYTF.

This clonotype was observed at least ten times. The chain uses TRBV7-8 and TRBJ1-4; D gene uncertain. The CDR3 consists of 15 residues. Looked up from germline, CDR1 is SGHVS and CDR2 is FQNEAQ. Trimming left V 1 base short and J 4 bases short, with 10 bases between. CDR3 residues: CASSLGPRINEKLFF. The CDR3 region has the DNA TGTGCCAGCAGCTTAGGTCCGAGAATTAATGAAAAACTGTTTTTT.

Ten or more counts support this clonotype. The genes are TRBV19 and TRBJ1-1; perhaps TRBD1 as D (5 bases). The CDR3 contains 16 residues. Germline-derived CDR1 and CDR2 are LNHDA and SQIVND (reference sequence). The V end was cut by 4 bases, the J end by 5 bases, with 20 bases between. CDR3 residues: CASSTLRPGGDTEAFF. CDR3 nucleotide sequence: TGTGCCAGTAGTACTCTCCGCCCCGGGGGGGATACTGAAGCTTTCTTT.

In this sample, this clonotype turned up many times. This chain uses TRBV27 with TRBJ2-7, with TRBD1 matching 12 bases. The trim removed 4 bases at V and 2 bases at J, leaving 3 bases unmatched. Germline V gene sequence: CDR1 MNHEY, CDR2 SMNVEV (reference sequence). CDR3 length: 15 amino acids. CDR3 region: CASSSGTGGTYEQYF. Here the CDR3 DNA reads TGTGCCAGCAGTTCCGGGACAGGGGGCACCTACGAGCAGTACTTC.

The table lists this clonotype with a count of one. The gene calls are TRBV30 and TRBJ1-3; perhaps TRBD1 as D (5 bases). The CDR3 is 18 residues long. The V end was cut by 2 bases, the J end by 4 bases, with 24 bases between. Germline assignment: CDR1 GTSNPN and CDR2 SVGIG (reference sequence). The CDR3 DNA is TGTGCCTGGAGTTCGGGACGGATAGAGTTAACGGGAGGAAACACCATATATTTT. Translating gives CAWSSGRIELTGGNTIYF. The full variable domain, with the rest looked up from reference TRBV30 and TRBJ1-3, is SQTIHQWPATLVQPVGSPLSLECTVEGTSNPNLYWYRQAAGRGLQLLFYSVGIGQISSEVPQNLSASRPQDRQFILSSKKLLLSDSGFYLCAWSSGRIELTGGNTIYFGEGSWLTVV.

This clonotype was recorded many times. The chain carries TRBV19 and TRBJ1-4; 7 bases match TRBD1. Germline loops: CDR1 LNHDA, CDR2 SQIVND (reference sequence). The CDR3 is 16 residues long. V dropped 3 bases and J dropped 0; count of bases not matched to a gene: 4. This CDR3 reads CASSIGQATTNEKLFF. CDR3 in DNA: TGTGCCAGTAGTATCGGACAGGCCACAACTAATGAAAAACTGTTTTTT.

This clonotype was detected many times. The chain recombines TRBV6-5 with TRBJ1-2, with D possibly being TRBD1 (6 bases). The CDR3 covers 14 residues. Germline-derived CDR1 and CDR2 are MNHEY and SVGAGI. The V and J ends lost 0 bases and 8 bases respectively, with 13 bases between them. In nucleotides, the CDR3 is TGTGCCAGCAGTTACTCGGGGGGCGCAGAAGGCTACACCTTC. Its protein product is CASSYSGGAEGYTF.

This clonotype was counted at least ten times. V usage is TRBV18 and J usage is TRBJ2-2; TRBD1 agrees at 8 bases. V lost 6 bases to trimming and J lost 6 bases; unmatched junction nucleotides: 6. The V gene's germline CDR1 is KGHSH and CDR2 LQKENI. The CDR3 sequence is 14 residues long. The CDR3 DNA reads TGTGCCAGCTCGGCTCCGACAGGGGCCGGGGAGCTGTTTTTT. Amino acid sequence: CASSAPTGAGELFF.

This clonotype was recorded at least ten times. The rearrangement joins TRBV15 to TRBJ2-1; the match to TRBD2 covers 7 bases. The CDR3 sequence is 16 residues long. The V and J ends lost 0 bases and 2 bases, in that order; junction bases with no gene match: 4. Germline lookup yields CDR1 LNHNV and CDR2 YYDKDF (reference sequence). The CDR3 DNA sequence: TGTGCCACCAGCAGAGACTTGGCGGGAGCCTACAATGAGCAGTTCTTC. This translates into CATSRDLAGAYNEQFF.

This clonotype was counted ten times or more. The J gene is TRBJ1-3, the V gene TRBV2, with D unclear. V was clipped by 4 bases and J by 0 bases, with 10 bases between them. CDR1 and CDR2 (germline): SNHLY, FYNNEI. This CDR3 spans 15 amino acids. CDR3 nucleotide sequence: TGTGCCAGCAGTGGAATGAAGAGCTCTGGAAACACCATATATTTT. It translates to CASSGMKSSGNTIYF.